One sample yielded the 5 T cell receptor beta chains listed below, sequenced in a study of shared clonotypes between healthy human individuals. Naive CD8 isolation took CD45RO-negative cells positively selected for CCR7 and excluded terminally differentiated effector memory CD45RA+ cells. Generated by immunoSEQ multiplex PCR, the TCRdb table keeps only in-frame clones and is missing some. The sample shows approximately 840,000 clones, about 96% of them seen only once. The source material was naive CD8+ T cells sorted from blood. The receptor set was obtained from a man aged 25 to 40 in good health.

V usage is TRBV7-9 and J usage is TRBJ2-5, with 12 bases that match TRBD2. CDR3 length equals 17 residues. Trimming took 5 bases from V and 5 from J; bases not matched to a gene: 12. The V gene's germline CDR1 is SEHNR and CDR2 FQNEAQ (reference sequence). CDR3 DNA: TGTGCCAGCAGCCCACCTAGCGGGAGGGCCAAGGAGGAGACCCAGTACTTC. Encoded protein: CASSPPSGRAKEETQYF.

The rearrangement uses TRBV27 and TRBJ2-2; D gene unclear. The V gene lost 3 bases and the J gene lost 6 bases, with 8 bases spanning the gap. The CDR3 runs to 13 residues. The V gene's germline CDR1 is MNHEY and CDR2 SMNVEV (reference sequence). The CDR3 reads CASSFRQAGELFF. The DNA for the CDR3 is TGTGCCAGCAGTTTTCGGCAGGCCGGGGAGCTGTTTTTT.

This chain connects TRBV5-1 to TRBJ1-1; TRBD1 matches at 10 bases. The CDR3 contains 16 residues. In germline, CDR1 is SGHRS, CDR2 YFSETQ. Unmatched junction bases numbered 11, after V lost 4 bases and J lost 5 bases. CDR3 coding DNA: TGCGCCAGCAGCCACTCCGGGACAGGGGACTTTACTGAAGCTTTCTTT. This gives the protein CASSHSGTGDFTEAFF.

The chain is built from TRBV7-3 and TRBJ2-3, with TRBD2 identical over 7 bases. Germline CDR1 and CDR2: SGHTA and FQGTGA. V was clipped by 5 bases and J by 6 bases; unmatched bases: 11. There are 15 residues in the CDR3. The DNA of the CDR3 is TGTGCCAGCAGCCAGGGCCTAGCGGCCGCGGATACGCAGTATTTT. Its translation is CASSQGLAAADTQYF.

The chain links TRBV18 to TRBJ2-1; no firm D call. Germline V gene data show CDR1 as KGHSH and CDR2 as LQKENI. The CDR3 has 15 residues. V was trimmed by 2 bases and J by 5 bases, leaving 13 bases between them. CDR3 DNA sequence: TGTGCCAGCTCACCAGCGACCACCAGAGACAATGAGCAGTTCTTC. The encoded protein is CASSPATTRDNEQFF.